This T cell receptor beta chain was recovered during a study of blood T cell repertoires in COVID-19. The wider study: The analysed material was cDNA or gDNA that came from T cells, B-cell-depleted T cells, or PBMCs.

In assigning cohorts, the study relied on participant-reported clinical history. Recovered participants had two consecutive negative NP/OP PCR tests, healthcare professional clearance, or symptom resolution. As handled by the study authors: Amplification with reference gene primers provided the estimates of nucleated cell counts. TCRdb's table, derived via immunoSEQ multiplex PCR, lists solely in-frame clones and lacks some. D and trimming were read from the DNA, whereas the V and J calls and clone size are those reported in that table. The table has about 310,000 clones, 89% seen once. The sample consisted of PBMCs or T cells enriched from blood (not recorded which). The sequence was collected from a woman aged 40 to 55 who had recovered from COVID-19.

CDR3 nucleotide sequence: TGTGCCAGCAGCGTGAGGGTTGACTACAATGAGCAGTTCTTC. It specifies CASSVRVDYNEQFF. The chain joins TRBV9 to TRBJ2-1; D possibly corresponds to TRBD2 (5 bases). Germline values: CDR1 SGDLS, CDR2 YYNGEE. CDR3 length equals 14 residues. V was cut by 2 bases and J by 3 bases, with 9 bases left in between.